These 27 T cell receptor beta chains share one sample of origin, sequenced in a study of T cell clonality in common variable immunodeficiency. The protocol was immunoSEQ multiplex PCR, while the TCRdb copy is restricted to in-frame clones and leaves out a portion. The sample contains about 42,000 clones, none of them singletons. Sequencing was performed on peripheral blood mononuclear cells. These receptor sequences come from a person between 18 and 69 years old in good health.

There are many counts of this clone. The read falls 3 residues short of the CDR3 end, and the missing part is taken from the germline J gene. This sequence joins TRBV7-9 and TRBJ2-2; possible D gene TRBD2, 5 bases. V lost 5 bases and J 3 bases, leaving 13 bases between the germline ends. The germline V gene encodes CDR1 SEHNR and CDR2 FQNEAQ (reference sequence). This CDR3 is 15 amino acids long. The CDR3 loop is CASSHRGKYTGELFF. Incomplete CDR3 DNA: TGTGCCAGCAGCCACCGGGGTAAATACACCGGGGAG. The variable domain in full, with the rest retrieved from reference TRBV7-9 and TRBJ2-2, is DTGVSQNPRHKITKRGQNVTFRCDPISEHNRLYWYRQTLGQGPEFLTYFQNEAQLEKSRLLSDRFSAERPKGSFSTLEIQRTEQGDSAMYLCASSHRGKYTGELFFGEGSRLTVL.

A few counts support this clone. The junction departs from germline at one end; a sequencing error may be responsible. Partial CDR3 DNA: TGTGCTAGCAGCTTAAGGGGAGAGACG. This codes for CASSLRGET. The complete CDR3 sequence is CASSLRGETQYF. The chain has TRBV7-7 and TRBJ2-3, with D perhaps matching TRBD1 or TRBD2 (5 bases each). The CDR3 goes on 3 residues after the read ends, and that part is filled in from the germline J gene. The CDR3 extends over 12 amino acids. The germline V gene encodes CDR1 SSHAT and CDR2 FNYEAQ (reference sequence).

In its sample, this clone was seen many times. The sequence runs out 3 residues before the end of the CDR3; the remainder is reconstructed from the germline J gene. The J gene is TRBJ2-5, the V gene TRBV7-9; D is possibly TRBD2 (5 bases). The CDR3 runs to 15 residues. Per germline, CDR1 SEHNR and CDR2 FQNEAQ (reference sequence). Trimming cost V 1 base and J 5 bases, with 14 bases left between them. The part of the CDR3 DNA that was read is TGTGCCAGCAGCTTAGATTCCTCAAGAGGGGAGACC. Amino acids: CASSLDSSRGET. The whole CDR3 is CASSLDSSRGETQYF.

This clone was recorded many times. The CDR3 end lies 3 residues beyond the end of the read and is filled in from the germline J gene. This chain connects TRBV18 to TRBJ2-5, with D perhaps matching TRBD1 (5 bases). This CDR3 is built from 13 residues. Trimming removed 2 bases from V and 4 bases from J, with 8 bases in between. The germline V gene encodes CDR1 KGHSH and CDR2 LQKENI. CDR3 bases read: TGTGCCAGCTCACCAGGCAGGGCAGAGACC. Its translation: CASSPGRAET. The CDR3 in full is CASSPGRAETQYF.

This clone was recorded at least ten times. The DNA ends 3 residues before the CDR3 does, and the rest of the CDR3 is filled in from the germline J gene. The chain recombines TRBV30 with TRBJ1-2; no reliable D call. Germline V lookup: CDR1 GTSNPN, CDR2 SVGIG (reference sequence). The CDR3 totals 14 residues. CDR3 bases read: TGTGCCTGGAGTGTCGGGGTGGAGGGTGAGGGC. Encoded protein: CAWSVGVEGEG. From start to end, the CDR3 is CAWSVGVEGEGYTF.

This clone was seen repeatedly, ten times or more. The read falls 3 residues short of the CDR3 end, and the missing part is taken from the germline J gene. The chain has TRBV5-1 and TRBJ1-2, with D perhaps matching TRBD1 (6 bases). This CDR3 contains 14 residues. Per the germline V gene, CDR1 is SGHRS and CDR2 is YFSETQ. The DNA read from the CDR3 is TGCGCCAGCAGCTTAAAGGACAGCTCTTTCGGC. Its protein is CASSLKDSSFG. The full CDR3 reads CASSLKDSSFGYTF.

This clone was picked up many times. The part of the CDR3 DNA that was read is TGTGCCAGCAGTGCACGAACGGGGGTTAGAAACACC. Translated: CASSARTGVRNT. The entire CDR3 protein reads CASSARTGVRNTIYF. This rearrangement joins TRBV28 to TRBJ1-3, with D tentatively TRBD1 (5 bases). The missing CDR3 end, 3 residues past where the read stops, is filled in from the germline J gene. There are 15 residues in the CDR3. Trimming took off 5 bases at V and 5 bases at J, with 16 bases between the two ends. Germline values: CDR1 MDHEN, CDR2 SYDVKM.

This clone was seen many times. The junction and the germline gene differ at one end; a read error may be behind it. The read falls 3 residues short of the CDR3 end, and the missing part is taken from the germline J gene. The chain carries TRBV6-2 or TRBV6-3 and TRBJ2-2; possible D gene TRBD2, 6 bases. CDR3 size: 12 residues. The germline CDR1 and CDR2 sequences are MNHEY and SVGEGT. CDR3 DNA (partial): TGTGCCAGCAGCTATATGCCCGGGGGG. Encoded protein: CASSYMPGG. The full CDR3 is CASSYMPGGLFF.

This clone showed up many times. The read falls 3 residues short of the CDR3 end, and the missing part is taken from the germline J gene. The J gene is TRBJ1-2, the V gene TRBV20-1, with D unresolved. Germline V lookup: CDR1 DFQATT, CDR2 SNEGSKA (reference sequence). V was trimmed by 2 bases and J by 7 bases, leaving 20 bases between them. This CDR3 spans 15 amino acids. CDR3: CSARPVAEFDRGYTF. Incomplete CDR3 DNA: TGCAGTGCTAGACCGGTAGCGGAGTTCGACCGTGGC.

This clone was counted many times. The read terminates 3 residues before the CDR3 end, so the remaining end is supplied by the germline J gene. The chain recombines TRBV5-1 with TRBJ2-7; 10 bases line up with TRBD1. Germline V gene data show CDR1 as SGHRS and CDR2 as YFSETQ. There are 15 residues in the CDR3. Trimming took 2 bases from V and 2 from J; bases not matched to a gene: 4. The sequenced CDR3 bases are TGCGCCAGCAGCTTCCGACAGGGGGCCCCCTACGAG. It specifies CASSFRQGAPYE. The full CDR3 is CASSFRQGAPYEQYF. The whole variable domain, filled in from reference TRBV5-1 and TRBJ2-7, reads KAGVTQTPRYLIKTRGQQVTLSCSPISGHRSVSWYQQTPGQGLQFLFEYFSETQRNKGNFPGRFSGRQFSNSRSEMNVSTLELGDSALYLCASSFRQGAPYEQYFGPGTRLTVT.

This clone showed up many times. The read comes to an end 3 residues before the CDR3 does, leaving the germline J gene to fill in the end. The rearrangement links TRBV20-1 to TRBJ2-7; 11 bases map to TRBD2. The CDR3 runs to 14 residues. In germline, CDR1 is DFQATT, CDR2 SNEGSKA (reference sequence). V lost 5 bases to trimming and J lost 2 bases; unmatched junction nucleotides: 5. CDR3 protein: CSAGRLAGPYEQYF. The sequenced part of the CDR3 DNA is TGCAGTGCTGGCCGACTAGCGGGGCCCTACGAG.

As for this clone: Its ends do not fully match the called genes, so a read error is possible. The CDR3 end lies 3 residues beyond the end of the read and is filled in from the germline J gene. The chain recombines TRBV19 with TRBJ1-1; possible D gene TRBD1, 5 bases. This CDR3 comprises 14 residues. Germline CDR1 reads LNHDA; CDR2 reads SQIVND (reference sequence). The sequenced CDR3 bases are TGTGCCTGTAGTATAAAGGGGCGGCACACTGAA. This sequence encodes CACSIKGRHTE. The entire CDR3 reads CACSIKGRHTEAFF.

The sample holds many counts of this clone. The sequenced fragment ends 3 residues before the CDR3 boundary, so the rest is inferred from the germline J gene. J is TRBJ1-4 and V is TRBV30, with 7 bases fitting TRBD1. CDR3 length: 15 residues. V trimming: 2 bases; J trimming: 7 bases; junction bases outside the gene matches: 10. Germline V CDR1 and CDR2: GTSNPN, SVGIG (reference sequence). The CDR3 reads CAWSPSGQESEKLFF. CDR3 DNA (partial): TGTGCCTGGAGTCCATCAGGACAGGAGAGTGAAAAA.

Note on this clone: The missing CDR3 end, 3 residues past where the read stops, is filled in from the germline J gene. The rearrangement uses TRBV6-1 and TRBJ1-2; D is unclear. The CDR3 is made up of 14 amino acids. Germline CDR1 MNHNS, CDR2 SASEGT. The CDR3 loop is CASSEAEEGHDYTF. The DNA read from the CDR3 is TGTGCCAGCAGTGAAGCGGAAGAAGGGCACGAC.

This clone has a count of ten or more. The read terminates 3 residues ahead of where the CDR3 ends, so the germline J gene completes it. The chain is built from TRBV18 and TRBJ1-1, with 9 bases that match TRBD1. This CDR3 contains 14 residues. Losses at the gene ends were 8 bases for V and 3 bases for J; bases not matched to a gene: 7. Per the germline V gene, CDR1 is KGHSH and CDR2 is LQKENI. The sequenced CDR3 bases are TGTGCCAGCACTACAGGGGGCGGCTACACTGAA. This gives the protein CASTTGGGYTE. The whole CDR3 protein reads CASTTGGGYTEAFF.

About this clone itself: Sequencing ends 3 residues short of the CDR3 end; the germline J gene provides the rest. The chain employs TRBV13 and TRBJ2-2; TRBD2 agrees at 7 bases. Germline lookup yields CDR1 PRHDT and CDR2 FYEKMQ (reference sequence). J was trimmed by 7 bases and V by 4 bases; bases with no gene match: 12. The CDR3 is 16 amino acids. The CDR3 is CASSSRGSGTDGELFF. The sequenced part of the CDR3 DNA is TGTGCCAGCAGCTCCCGGGGGAGCGGGACGGACGGGGAG.

This clone was seen at least ten times. The CDR3 extends 3 residues past the end of the read, so its final part is completed from the germline J gene. The chain links TRBV2 to TRBJ2-2; maybe TRBD1 (8 bases). The CDR3 spans 15 residues. Trimming stripped 5 bases from V and 5 bases from J, with 15 bases between. The germline gives CDR1 SNHLY, CDR2 FYNNEI. This CDR3 reads CASSLGQGGTGELFF. Partial CDR3 DNA: TGTGCCAGCAGTCTCGGACAGGGAGGGACCGGGGAG.

This clone was seen ten or more times. Read coverage stops 3 residues before the CDR3 terminus; the germline J gene supplies the remainder. V is TRBV7-2 and J is TRBJ2-1; 8 positions match TRBD1. The CDR3 runs 15 residues. The junction had 4 bases not matched to a gene; V was cut back by 6 bases and J by 0 bases. The germline V gene encodes CDR1 SGHTA and CDR2 FQGNSA. The part of the CDR3 DNA that was read is TGTGCCAGCAGACGGGACAGGAGCTCCTACAATGAG. It encodes CASRRDRSSYNE. The complete CDR3 reads CASRRDRSSYNEQFF. Using reference TRBV7-2 and TRBJ2-1 for the parts outside the CDR3, the full variable domain is GAGVSQSPSNKVTEKGKDVELRCDPISGHTALYWYRQSLGQGLEFLIYFQGNSAPDKSGLPSDRFSAERTGGSVSTLTIQRTQQEDSAVYLCASRRDRSSYNEQFFGPGTRLTVL.

This clone was recorded at least ten times. The CDR3 goes on 3 residues after the read ends, and that part is filled in from the germline J gene. V gene TRBV5-4 combines with J gene TRBJ2-3; TRBD2 is a possible D gene (5 bases). This CDR3 is built from 15 residues. Germline values: CDR1 SGHNT, CDR2 YYREEE (reference sequence). V shed 3 bases and J shed 0 bases, with 11 bases lying between them. The CDR3 is CASSSDFVSTDTQYF. The sequenced CDR3 bases are TGTGCCAGCAGCTCGGACTTTGTGAGCACAGATACG.

This clone was seen at least ten times. Sequencing ends 3 residues short of the CDR3 end; the germline J gene provides the rest. This chain uses TRBV5-1 with TRBJ2-7; 9 positions agree with TRBD2. Germline CDR1 and CDR2: SGHRS and YFSETQ. The V segment lost 2 bases and the J segment 5 bases; nucleotides outside the gene matches: 8. This CDR3 region has 15 residues. The CDR3 spells CASSFSGSPQNEQYF. The CDR3 DNA, read in part, is TGCGCCAGCAGCTTTAGCGGGAGTCCCCAGAACGAG.

This clone was counted ten times or more. The read finishes 3 residues shy of the CDR3 end, and the germline J gene is used to complete it. The J gene is TRBJ2-3, the V gene TRBV6-2 or TRBV6-3; 12 nucleotides line up with TRBD2. V lost 6 bases to trimming and J lost 2 bases; unmatched junction nucleotides: 6. Per germline, CDR1 MNHEY and CDR2 SVGEGT. The CDR3 is 16 amino acids. Incomplete CDR3 DNA: TGTGCCAGCAGGGAACTAGCGGGAGGCCACACAGATACG. Protein sequence: CASRELAGGHTDT. The full CDR3 sequence reads CASRELAGGHTDTQYF.

This clone was seen repeatedly, ten times or more. CDR3: CASSEEVSGGTGELFF. The sequenced CDR3 bases are TGTGCCAGCAGTGAAGAGGTTAGCGGGGGCACCGGGGAG. The chain joins TRBV6-1 to TRBJ2-2; 9 nucleotides agree with TRBD2. The CDR3 extends 3 residues past the end of the read, so its final part is completed from the germline J gene. V shed 1 base, J shed 4 bases, and the junction held 4 bases outside the gene matches. The CDR3 is made up of 16 amino acids. Germline V gene data show CDR1 as MNHNS and CDR2 as SASEGT.

Many counts were recorded for this clone. The missing CDR3 end, 3 residues past where the read stops, is filled in from the germline J gene. The chain carries TRBV5-1 and TRBJ2-7; 7 bases fit TRBD1. The CDR3 is 13 residues long. Germline trimming cut 4 bases from V and 5 bases from J; bases unmatched to any gene: 6. Germline CDR1 is SGHRS and CDR2 is YFSETQ. The covered CDR3 bases are TGCGCCAGCAGCATTATACAGGGGCACGAG. This sequence encodes CASSIIQGHE. The CDR3 reads in full as CASSIIQGHEQYF. The full variable domain, with the rest looked up from reference TRBV5-1 and TRBJ2-7, is KAGVTQTPRYLIKTRGQQVTLSCSPISGHRSVSWYQQTPGQGLQFLFEYFSETQRNKGNFPGRFSGRQFSNSRSEMNVSTLELGDSALYLCASSIIQGHEQYFGPGTRLTVT.

This clone appeared many times. The read gets to within 3 residues of the CDR3 end, and the germline J gene fills in the rest. The chain employs TRBV10-3 and TRBJ1-5; 9 nucleotides align to TRBD1. V shed 3 bases and J 5 bases; nucleotides not matched to a gene: 5. Germline loops: CDR1 ENHRY, CDR2 SYGVKD. The CDR3 extends over 15 amino acids. The CDR3 spells CAISEGTGKHQPQHF. The sequenced CDR3 bases are TGTGCCATCAGTGAAGGGACAGGGAAGCATCAGCCC.

Ten or more counts support this clone. The read stops 3 residues short of the end of the CDR3; the missing end is completed from the germline J gene. This chain connects TRBV2 to TRBJ1-5, with D perhaps TRBD1 (5 bases). Germline assignment: CDR1 SNHLY and CDR2 FYNNEI. V lost 7 bases and J lost 3, with 16 bases in between. CDR3 length: 15 residues. The covered CDR3 bases are TGTGCCAGCACACAGGCGCCTATTCTCAATCAGCCC. Amino acids: CASTQAPILNQP. The CDR3 reads in full as CASTQAPILNQPQHF.

This clone was found many times. At one end, the junction sequence differs from germline, possibly due to a read error. The read ends 3 residues shy of where the CDR3 ends; the end is completed using the germline J gene. This chain connects TRBV29-1 to TRBJ2-3; tentative D call: TRBD2 (5 bases). Germline V gene lookup returns CDR1 SQVTM and CDR2 ANQGSEA. This CDR3 has 12 residues. This CDR3 is CSGNTAAETQYF. The part of the CDR3 DNA that was read is TGCAGCGGGAACACAGCGGCAGAGACG.

This clone came up many times. Sequencing ends 3 residues short of the CDR3 end; the germline J gene provides the rest. The V call is TRBV11-2, the J call TRBJ1-5; D is unresolved. Per germline, CDR1 SGHAT and CDR2 FQNNGV. The V and J ends lost 0 bases and 5 bases respectively, with 11 bases between them. This CDR3 has 15 amino acids. The DNA read from the CDR3 is TGTGCCAGCAGCTTAGAAGGGCAGCCGTATCAGCCC. Translating it yields CASSLEGQPYQP. The whole CDR3 sequence reads CASSLEGQPYQPQHF.